The T cell receptor beta chain described here comes from a study of CD8+CD57+ T cells in acquired aplastic anemia. The overall study: Isolated CD4+ and CD8+ cells, once sorted, yielded DNA averaging about 3.2 ug. Healthy donor CD4+ cell samples had a mean of around 10 million reads. General study points: Simpson's diversity of CD8+ cells was not significantly different in patients compared with controls.

Comment on this clonotype: Its antigen is not known.

CDR3 and TCR beta VDJ profiling relied on genomic DNA as the template. TCRdb re-analysed the reads in MiXCR, keeping a single row per CDR3 protein. In the table there are some 190,000 distinct CDR3 sequences, approximately 46% of which are singletons. The clonotype comes from a human donor in good health. The specimen sequenced was sorted CD4+, CD8+, or CD8+CD57+ T cells (not recorded which) from PBMCs.

The CDR3 spells CASSRAYNEQFF. The CDR3 region has the DNA TGTGCCAGCAGCCGCGCATACAATGAGCAGTTCTTC. The rearrangement uses TRBV7-2 and TRBJ2-1; no clear D. Germline V gene lookup returns CDR1 SGHTA and CDR2 FQGNSA. The CDR3 runs 12 residues. V was shortened by 5 bases and J by 4 bases, with 6 bases between the two germline ends.